One and the same sample provided the 13 T cell receptor beta chains below, sequenced in a study of control samples from healthy donors and cancer patients. Profiled with immunoSEQ multiplex PCR; TCRdb holds only in-frame clones, not every one. The data contain about 190,000 clones, approximately 90% of them singletons. The specimen sequenced was blood. The receptors originated from a man aged 30-40 years in good health.

The gene calls are TRBV24-1 and TRBJ2-2, with 9 bases fitting TRBD1. This CDR3 is 18 amino acids long. The V gene end was trimmed by 0 bases and the J gene end by 3 bases; junction bases not matched to a gene: 7. The germline V gene encodes CDR1 KGHDR and CDR2 SFDVKD. The CDR3 protein is CATSDLPDRGSDTGELFF. In DNA form, the CDR3 reads TGTGCCACCAGTGATTTGCCAGACAGGGGGTCCGACACCGGGGAGCTGTTTTTT.

This chain links TRBV7-2 with TRBJ2-3; perhaps D is TRBD1 or TRBD2 (6 bases each). In germline, CDR1 is SGHTA, CDR2 FQGNSA. Trimming cost V 4 bases and J 3 bases, with 14 bases left between them. The CDR3 extends over 15 amino acids. CDR3 DNA sequence: TGTGCCAGCAGCTGGAAGTGGGGGGCGACAGATACGCAGTATTTT. It translates to CASSWKWGATDTQYF.

The chain joins TRBV19 to TRBJ2-3, with 8 bases aligning to TRBD2. The V segment lost 3 bases and the J segment 4 bases; nucleotides outside the gene matches: 9. The CDR3 contains 16 residues. Germline V gene lookup returns CDR1 LNHDA and CDR2 SQIVND (reference sequence). DNA of the CDR3: TGTGCCAGTAGTATCCCGGGCGGGGGGCGGGCAGATACGCAGTATTTT. The encoded protein is CASSIPGGGRADTQYF.

A single count supports this clone. The gene calls are TRBV2 and TRBJ2-1, with D possibly being TRBD2 (6 bases). This CDR3 is built from 19 residues. The V and J ends lost 2 bases and 5 bases respectively, with 25 bases between them. The germline V gene has CDR1 SNHLY and CDR2 FYNNEI. CDR3 amino acids: CASSESSLFRRGEDNEQFF. CDR3 bases: TGTGCCAGCAGTGAAAGCTCCCTATTTCGGAGGGGAGAGGACAATGAGCAGTTCTTC.

The chain links TRBV11-2 to TRBJ1-4; no firm D call. CDR3 length equals 14 residues. Germline loops: CDR1 SGHAT, CDR2 FQNNGV. Trimming took off 7 bases at V and 7 bases at J, with 16 bases between the two ends. CDR3 DNA: TGTGCCAGCACCAAAGATCGACGGGTTGAAAAACTGTTTTTT. This gives the protein CASTKDRRVEKLFF.

The chain joins TRBV7-8 to TRBJ1-5; maybe TRBD1 (6 bases). CDR1 SGHVS and CDR2 FQNEAQ come from the germline V gene. The CDR3 consists of 12 residues. V dropped 4 bases and J dropped 5 bases, with 6 bases sitting between them. The CDR3 reads CASSSGDQPQHF. The CDR3 DNA sequence: TGTGCCAGCAGCTCAGGGGATCAGCCCCAGCATTTT.

V gene TRBV7-3 combines with J gene TRBJ1-2; 9 nucleotides match TRBD1. The V gene end was trimmed by 0 bases and the J gene end by 6 bases; junction bases not matched to a gene: 8. Germline V lookup: CDR1 SGHTA, CDR2 FQGTGA. This CDR3 region has 16 residues. CDR3 residues: CASSLTGTGLIDGYTF. The CDR3 DNA reads TGTGCCAGCAGCTTAACCGGGACAGGGTTGATCGATGGCTACACCTTC. Variable domain in full (rest from reference TRBV7-3 and TRBJ1-2): GAGVSQTPSNKVTEKGKYVELRCDPISGHTALYWYRQSLGQGPEFLIYFQGTGAADDSGLPNDRFFAVRPEGSVSTLKIQRTERGDSAVYLCASSLTGTGLIDGYTFGSGTRLTVV.

The V call is TRBV6-5, the J call TRBJ2-2; perhaps TRBD1 as D (6 bases). V was clipped by 4 bases and J by 0 bases, with 9 bases between them. CDR1 and CDR2 from the germline V gene are MNHEY and SVGAGI. The CDR3 totals 15 residues. CDR3 region: CASSWTAANTGELFF. The CDR3 nucleotides read TGTGCCAGCAGTTGGACAGCCGCGAACACCGGGGAGCTGTTTTTT.

This rearrangement joins TRBV29-1 to TRBJ1-3; no definite D call. CDR3 length: 11 amino acids. The V gene's germline CDR1 is SQVTM and CDR2 ANQGSEA. With 3 bases removed from V and 4 bases from J, the gap between germline ends came to 4 bases. The CDR3 here is CSVDEGNTIYF. CDR3 coding DNA: TGCAGCGTTGACGAGGGAAACACCATATATTTT.

This chain links TRBV2 with TRBJ1-6; unclear D gene. CDR3 size: 14 residues. Germline-derived CDR1 and CDR2 are SNHLY and FYNNEI. Trimming took 2 bases from V and 9 from J, leaving 11 bases between them. This chain's CDR3 is CASSEPNRGSPLHF. The CDR3, as DNA: TGTGCCAGCAGTGAACCAAATCGGGGTTCACCCCTCCACTTT.

This chain uses TRBV27 with TRBJ1-2, with 7 bases identical to TRBD1. The V gene's germline CDR1 is MNHEY and CDR2 SMNVEV (reference sequence). V shed 7 bases and J 2 bases; nucleotides not matched to a gene: 7. The CDR3 is 14 residues long. CDR3 DNA: TGTGCCAGCAAGGGGGCCTTTTTAAACTATGGCTACACCTTC. It translates to CASKGAFLNYGYTF.

CDR3: CASKVETQYF. CDR3 DNA sequence: TGTGCCAGCAAGGTAGAGACCCAGTACTTC. This sequence joins TRBV6-5 and TRBJ2-5; no definite D call. Germline V CDR1 and CDR2: MNHEY, SVGAGI. The germline V and J ends were trimmed by 7 bases and 4 bases, with 4 bases remaining between them. The CDR3 is 10 residues long.

The rearrangement uses TRBV24-1 and TRBJ2-2; weak D call: TRBD1 (5 bases). Trimming left V 8 bases short and J 6 bases short, with 12 bases between. The CDR3 is 13 amino acids. Per germline, CDR1 KGHDR and CDR2 SFDVKD. Here the CDR3 reads CATKGDGAGELFF. The CDR3 DNA is TGTGCCACCAAAGGGGATGGGGCCGGGGAGCTGTTTTTT.